What follows are 32 T cell receptor beta chains derived from one specimen sequenced in a study of T-cell reconstitution after alpha-beta-depleted transplantation in children. Unique molecular identifiers were incorporated when the TCRbeta library was constructed. TCRdb itself ran the PCR reads through MiXCR, one entry per CDR3 protein. This sample carries about 130,000 distinct CDR3 sequences, about a tenth of them seen once, and the ten largest clones take 24%. The material was PBMCs, mostly from graft donor cells, obtained 180 days after TCRalphabeta/CD19-depleted stem cell transplant. The receptor source for this set is a girl under three years old who had a stem cell transplant for combined immunodeficiency, so the T cells may come from the graft donor.

V is TRBV29-1 and J is TRBJ2-3, with 10 positions matching TRBD2. This CDR3 comprises 16 residues. V was pared by 6 bases and J by 3 bases, with 12 bases of the junction left unmatched. Germline CDR1 SQVTM, CDR2 ANQGSEA. CDR3 in amino acids: CSVTHNSGRKTDTQYF. CDR3 nucleotide sequence: TGCAGCGTCACACACAATAGCGGGAGGAAAACAGATACGCAGTATTTT.

Turning to this clonotype: A much larger clonotype is one base distant, so this may be a read error. The chain combines TRBV7-2 with TRBJ2-7; D assignment may be TRBD1 or TRBD2 (5 bases each). The CDR3 extends over 12 amino acids. Trimming took 4 bases from V and 4 from J, leaving 8 bases between them. Germline CDR1 and CDR2: SGHTA and FQGNSA. The CDR3 region is CTSSSRGYEQYF. CDR3 bases: TGTACCAGCAGCTCGAGGGGTTACGAGCAGTACTTC.

This clonotype occurred a few times. The V call is TRBV20-1, the J call TRBJ2-4; D not certain. The V and J ends lost 0 bases and 1 base respectively, with 19 bases between them. Germline values: CDR1 DFQATT, CDR2 SNEGSKA (reference sequence). This CDR3 has 18 residues. As DNA, the CDR3 is TGCAGTGCTAGAGATCTTTTAGGGCAATGGATGGCCAAAAACATTCAGTACTTC. It yields the protein CSARDLLGQWMAKNIQYF.

V and J are TRBV30 and TRBJ2-5; 7 positions match TRBD2. V was pared by 2 bases and J by 5 bases, with 8 bases of the junction left unmatched. The CDR3 consists of 14 residues. CDR1 is GTSNPN, CDR2 SVGIG, per germline (reference sequence). CDR3 in DNA: TGTGCCTGGAGTTGGGGAGGGAACGAGGAGACCCAGTACTTC. It codes for CAWSWGGNEETQYF.

The rearrangement uses TRBV20-1 and TRBJ2-5; TRBD2 matches 8 bases. The junction had 3 bases not matched to a gene; V was cut back by 7 bases and J by 2 bases. The CDR3 is 12 residues long. In germline, CDR1 is DFQATT, CDR2 SNEGSKA (reference sequence). CDR3 amino acids: CSGERGQETQYF. The CDR3 DNA reads as TGCAGTGGGGAGCGGGGGCAAGAGACCCAGTACTTC.

The chain links TRBV7-8 to TRBJ2-7; D call uncertain. The V gene lost 0 bases and the J gene lost 4 bases, with 10 bases spanning the gap. The germline V gene has CDR1 SGHVS and CDR2 FQNEAQ. The CDR3 extends over 14 amino acids. CDR3 sequence reads: CASSLAPQKYEQYF. CDR3 nucleotide sequence: TGTGCCAGCAGCTTAGCGCCTCAGAAGTACGAGCAGTACTTC.

In this sample, this clonotype turned up many times. The chain couples TRBV5-5 to TRBJ2-2; 7 bases are shared with TRBD2. Germline V lookup: CDR1 SGHKS, CDR2 YYEKEE (reference sequence). CDR3 length: 16 amino acids. The junction had 9 bases not matched to a gene; V was cut back by 3 bases and J by 4 bases. The CDR3 loop reads CASSSGFTGGTGELFF. The DNA of the CDR3 is TGTGCCAGCAGCTCGGGCTTTACGGGGGGCACCGGGGAGCTGTTTTTT. Filled out from reference TRBV5-5 and TRBJ2-2, the complete variable domain reads DAGVTQSPTHLIKTRGQQVTLRCSPISGHKSVSWYQQVLGQGPQFIFQYYEKEERGRGNFPDRFSARQFPNYSSELNVNALLLGDSALYLCASSSGFTGGTGELFFGEGSRLTVL.

There are a few counts of this clonotype. This chain uses TRBV4-3 with TRBJ1-2, with a possible D match to TRBD1 (5 bases). The V and J ends lost 0 bases and 5 bases respectively, with 10 bases between them. Germline V gives CDR1 LGHNA, CDR2 YSLEER. This CDR3 contains 14 residues. The DNA of the CDR3 is TGCGCCAGCAGCCAAGATGGGACCTCTTATGGCTACACCTTC. It codes for CASSQDGTSYGYTF.

The rearrangement joins TRBV7-9 to TRBJ1-2, with D tentatively TRBD1 (6 bases). The CDR3 spans 14 residues. Trimming pared 3 bases from V and 8 bases from J, leaving 16 bases between. Germline V gene data show CDR1 as SEHNR and CDR2 as FQNEAQ (reference sequence). Here the CDR3 reads CASSFLTGRWGYTF. Here the CDR3 DNA reads TGTGCCAGCAGCTTCCTTACAGGGAGATGGGGCTACACCTTC.

This clonotype appeared a few times. DNA for the CDR3: TGTGCCACCAGTGATTTGCAAGGGCACCACCAAGAGACCCAGTACTTC. Protein product: CATSDLQGHHQETQYF. The chain links TRBV24-1 to TRBJ2-5, with D unresolved. CDR1 and CDR2 (germline): KGHDR, SFDVKD. The CDR3 length is 16 residues. V was cut by 0 bases and J by 0 bases, with 10 bases left in between.

V is TRBV12-5 and J is TRBJ1-1; possibly TRBD1 for D (5 bases). V lost 9 bases and J 3 bases, leaving 5 bases between the germline ends. CDR1 LGHNT and CDR2 FRNRAP come from the germline V gene. This CDR3 contains 10 residues. Here the CDR3 DNA reads TGTGCTAGGGGGGACACTGAAGCTTTCTTT. The encoded protein is CARGDTEAFF.

This clonotype was recorded at least ten times. The chain recombines TRBV29-1 with TRBJ2-7; 7 bases fit TRBD1. CDR3 length: 15 amino acids. V was pared by 5 bases and J by 2 bases, with 12 bases of the junction left unmatched. Per germline, CDR1 SQVTM and CDR2 ANQGSEA. This chain's CDR3 is CSVTTQGFVAYEQYF. The CDR3 DNA sequence: TGCAGCGTTACAACACAGGGGTTTGTTGCCTACGAGCAGTACTTC.

This clonotype has more than one count but fewer than ten. The gene calls are TRBV6-1 and TRBJ1-4; D remains ambiguous. This CDR3 is built from 13 residues. Per the germline V gene, CDR1 is MNHNS and CDR2 is SASEGT. Trimming pared 5 bases from V and 4 bases from J, leaving 8 bases between. CDR3 sequence: CASSREFNEKLFF. CDR3 coding DNA: TGTGCCAGCAGTCGAGAGTTTAATGAAAAACTGTTTTTT.

The CDR3 reads CATSDSGLTCGETQYF. CDR3 DNA sequence: TGTGCCACCAGTGACTCTGGGCTGACTTGTGGAGAGACCCAGTACTTC. The chain joins TRBV24-1 to TRBJ2-5, with D uncertain. The germline V gene has CDR1 KGHDR and CDR2 SFDVKD. The germline V and J ends were trimmed by 4 bases and 4 bases, with 18 bases remaining between them. The CDR3 covers 16 residues.

The rearrangement uses TRBV20-1 and TRBJ1-1; a weak D match, TRBD1 (6 bases). The V gene's germline CDR1 is DFQATT and CDR2 SNEGSKA (reference sequence). The CDR3 has 14 amino acids. Trimming removed 3 bases from V and 4 bases from J, with 15 bases in between. The chain's CDR3 is CSASTGFVGTEAFF. The CDR3 bases are TGCAGTGCTAGTACAGGGTTTGTCGGCACTGAAGCTTTCTTT.

In this sample, this clonotype turned up a few times. V usage is TRBV4-3 and J usage is TRBJ1-4, with 10 bases matching TRBD1. Germline loops: CDR1 LGHNA, CDR2 YSLEER. CDR3 length: 15 residues. J gave up 6 bases and V 2 bases, and 3 bases lay outside the gene matches. The CDR3 protein is CASSQLGTGDEKLFF. For the CDR3, the DNA is TGCGCCAGCAGCCAACTGGGGACAGGGGATGAAAAACTGTTTTTT.

The J gene is TRBJ2-5, the V gene TRBV20-1; possible D gene TRBD1, 6 bases. The ends were cut back, 2 bases at V and 5 bases at J, with 15 bases in the middle. In germline, CDR1 is DFQATT, CDR2 SNEGSKA (reference sequence). The CDR3 is 14 amino acids. CDR3 sequence (DNA): TGCAGTGCTAGATCCCCCAGGGGTCGGGAGACCCAGTACTTC. Protein: CSARSPRGRETQYF.

This rearrangement joins TRBV7-2 to TRBJ2-1; D is unclear. Trimming pared 5 bases from V and 5 bases from J, leaving 13 bases between. The CDR3 covers 14 residues. CDR1 and CDR2 from the germline V gene are SGHTA and FQGNSA. CDR3 in DNA: TGTGCCAGCAGCGAAGGATCGATCCACAATGAGCAGTTCTTC. Protein sequence: CASSEGSIHNEQFF.

This clonotype was detected a few times. The V call is TRBV6-6, the J call TRBJ1-2; TRBD1 might be the D (6 bases). V lost 6 bases to trimming and J lost 8 bases, with 13 bases between them. The CDR3 has 12 amino acids. Germline CDR1 and CDR2: MNHNY and SVGAGI (reference sequence). CDR3 sequence (DNA): TGTGCCAGCAGCACCACAGGGAAGGGCTACACCTTC. This encodes CASSTTGKGYTF.

CDR3 nucleotide sequence: TGTGCCAGCAGTTGGGGGTCCGGGCAGTACTTC. Translation gives CASSWGSGQYF. The rearrangement links TRBV28 to TRBJ2-7; either TRBD1 or TRBD2 may fit D (5 bases each). The CDR3 spans 11 residues. V shed 4 bases and J shed 9 bases, with 10 bases lying between them. Germline CDR1 MDHEN, CDR2 SYDVKM.

The rearrangement uses TRBV18 and TRBJ2-2; 7 bases match TRBD1. This CDR3 has 16 amino acids. Germline V lookup: CDR1 KGHSH, CDR2 LQKENI. The trim removed 2 bases at V and 3 bases at J, leaving 6 bases unmatched. The CDR3 spells CASSPVAGGDTGELFF. The CDR3 nucleotides read TGTGCCAGCTCACCAGTGGCAGGGGGAGACACCGGGGAGCTGTTTTTT.

This chain joins TRBV7-9 and TRBJ1-1; maybe TRBD1 (5 bases). Germline V gene sequence: CDR1 SEHNR, CDR2 FQNEAQ (reference sequence). The CDR3 spans 11 residues. Trimming stripped 5 bases from V and 6 bases from J, with 7 bases between. CDR3 sequence: CASSRTSEAFF. The CDR3 region has the DNA TGTGCCAGCAGCCGGACATCTGAAGCTTTCTTT. Full variable domain (remainder filled in from reference TRBV7-9 and TRBJ1-1): DTGVSQNPRHKITKRGQNVTFRCDPISEHNRLYWYRQTLGQGPEFLTYFQNEAQLEKSRLLSDRFSAERPKGSFSTLEIQRTEQGDSAMYLCASSRTSEAFFGQGTRLTVV.

This clonotype was seen more than once but under ten times. The chain is built from TRBV29-1 and TRBJ2-1; 7 bases match TRBD2. With V trimmed by 6 bases and J by 3 bases, 11 bases remained unmatched. Germline V gene data show CDR1 as SQVTM and CDR2 as ANQGSEA. The CDR3 is made up of 15 amino acids. As DNA, the CDR3 is TGCAGCGTATCCGGGAGGACGGAGTTCTACAATGAGCAGTTCTTC. Translation: CSVSGRTEFYNEQFF.

In its sample, this clonotype was seen many times. The rearrangement links TRBV12-3 or TRBV12-4 to TRBJ1-1; D perhaps matches TRBD1 (6 bases). V was clipped by 5 bases and J by 5 bases, with 12 bases between them. The CDR3 is 13 residues long. CDR3 sequence reads: CASSPRGGTEAFF. For the CDR3, the DNA is TGTGCCAGCAGTCCGAGAGGGGGGACTGAAGCTTTCTTT.

The genes are TRBV5-1 and TRBJ1-6; D uncertain. The V and J ends lost 1 base and 10 bases respectively, with 9 bases between them. This CDR3 region has 13 residues. Germline V gene lookup returns CDR1 SGHRS and CDR2 YFSETQ. The CDR3 sequence is CASSLSGNSPLHF. CDR3 in DNA: TGCGCCAGCAGCTTGTCTGGGAACTCACCCCTCCACTTT. Together with reference TRBV5-1 and TRBJ1-6, the CDR3 gives the full variable domain: KAGVTQTPRYLIKTRGQQVTLSCSPISGHRSVSWYQQTPGQGLQFLFEYFSETQRNKGNFPGRFSGRQFSNSRSEMNVSTLELGDSALYLCASSLSGNSPLHFGNGTRLTVT.

V gene TRBV5-6 combines with J gene TRBJ2-1, with 13 bases identical to TRBD2. V dropped 2 bases and J dropped 3; count of bases not matched to a gene: 5. Germline V gives CDR1 SGHDT, CDR2 YYEEEE. This CDR3 is built from 17 residues. The CDR3: CASSFWTSGRDYNEQFF. For the CDR3, the DNA is TGTGCCAGCAGCTTCTGGACTAGCGGGAGAGACTACAATGAGCAGTTCTTC.

V usage is TRBV11-2 and J usage is TRBJ2-1, with TRBD2 matching over 11 bases. This CDR3 is 16 amino acids long. Per germline, CDR1 SGHAT and CDR2 FQNNGV. Trimming at V came to 1 base and at J to 3 bases, leaving 2 bases not matched to a gene. The CDR3 bases are TGTGCCAGCAGCTTAGGCCTAGCGGGGGGCTACAATGAGCAGTTCTTC. Its translation: CASSLGLAGGYNEQFF.

On this clonotype: The junction differs from germline at one of its ends, possibly a read error. The rearrangement uses TRBV6-5 and TRBJ2-2, with D possibly TRBD1 on 6 matching bases. The CDR3 consists of 11 residues. Germline values: CDR1 MNHEY, CDR2 SVGAGI. This CDR3 is CASSYLGALFF. The CDR3 DNA reads TGTGCCAGCAGTTACCTGGGGGCGCTGTTTTTT.

The gene calls are TRBV12-3 or TRBV12-4 and TRBJ1-2; D remains ambiguous. V was pared by 5 bases and J by 1 base, with 8 bases between. The CDR3 is 13 residues long. CDR3 sequence: CASSAQVNYGYTF. In DNA, the CDR3 is TGTGCCAGCAGTGCGCAGGTTAACTATGGCTACACCTTC.

This clonotype appeared a few times. The chain combines TRBV7-9 with TRBJ2-2, with D possibly matching TRBD1 (6 bases). The V and J ends lost 2 bases and 5 bases respectively, with 9 bases between them. Germline V lookup: CDR1 SEHNR, CDR2 FQNEAQ (reference sequence). CDR3 length: 14 residues. Written as DNA, the CDR3 is TGTGCCAGCAGCTTATTGGGGGCGACCGGGGAGCTGTTTTTT. Translation: CASSLLGATGELFF.

This clonotype was picked up many times. The chain has TRBV6-5 and TRBJ2-2; 7 bases agree with TRBD2. Germline trimming cut 6 bases from V and 2 bases from J; bases unmatched to any gene: 9. CDR3 length: 16 residues. Germline lookup yields CDR1 MNHEY and CDR2 SVGAGI. The CDR3 DNA follows: TGTGCCAGCAGACGGACGGGGAGGGTTAACACCGGGGAGCTGTTTTTT. Protein sequence: CASRRTGRVNTGELFF.

This clonotype was counted between two and nine times. The chain joins TRBV20-1 to TRBJ2-7; TRBD2 agrees at 7 bases. V shed 6 bases and J 6 bases; nucleotides not matched to a gene: 17. Germline CDR1 reads DFQATT; CDR2 reads SNEGSKA (reference sequence). CDR3 length: 15 residues. The CDR3 bases are TGCAGTGCCAGAAAAAGGGACCCGGGGGGTGCCGAGCAGTACTTC. The encoded protein is CSARKRDPGGAEQYF.